Listed below are T cell receptor beta chains from one sample, sequenced in a study of blood T cell repertoires in COVID-19. Assay: immunoSEQ multiplex PCR; the TCRdb copy retains only in-frame clones and omits some. This table has 100,000 to 130,000 clones, 88% appearing once. The sequencing sample was made of peripheral blood. These receptors originate from a human donor in a cohort sampled during active COVID-19. The CDR3 runs from the conserved cysteine through the conserved F or W. The D gene is left open where the match is weak. Some rows mark clone size as missing; the rest say once, few, many or name a class of expanded clone.

cdr3_nt,cdr3_aa,v_call,clone_size,d_call,j_call
TGTGCCAGCAGTTTAGGACTAGCGGGGCAACAAGAGACCCAGTACTTC,CASSLGLAGQQETQYF,TRBV7-9,-,TRBD2,TRBJ2-5
TGCGCCAGCAGCCAAGCTCCGGGGGAGGCCACAGATACGCAGTATTTT,CASSQAPGEATDTQYF,TRBV4-1,-,-,TRBJ2-3
TGCGCCAGCGCGGGGACCCCAGTGGAGTACGAGCAGTACTTC,CASAGTPVEYEQYF,TRBV5-1,-,-,TRBJ2-7
TGCGCCAGCAGCTTGGACCCGGGAGCAACCGGGGAGCTGTTTTTT,CASSLDPGATGELFF,TRBV5-1,-,-,TRBJ2-2
TGTGCCAGCAGCGCCGGACAGAACAATCAGCCCCAGCATTTT,CASSAGQNNQPQHF,TRBV7-9,once,-,TRBJ1-5
TGTGCCAGCAGTTACTCGACAGGTAACCAGCCCCAGCATTTT,CASSYSTGNQPQHF,TRBV6-2/TRBV6-3,-,-,TRBJ1-5
TGTGCCAGCAGCTTAGCGGGGGCTAGCGGGAGAGTAAACCAAGAGACCCAGTACTTC,CASSLAGASGRVNQETQYF,TRBV7-9,-,TRBD2,TRBJ2-5
TGTGCCAGCAGCTTAGGACAGGGGGCCTACGAGCAGTACTTC,CASSLGQGAYEQYF,TRBV7-9,-,TRBD1,TRBJ2-7
TGTGCCAGCAGTTTGTCCGGACAGGGGCTCCACTTT,CASSLSGQGLHF,TRBV12-3/TRBV12-4,-,TRBD1,TRBJ1-6
TGTGCCAGCAGTTCGGGACAGGTGAGGGAGCAGTACTTC,CASSSGQVREQYF,TRBV28,-,TRBD1,TRBJ2-7
TGTGCCAGCAGCCAGGGCGAAAACAATCAGCCCCAGCATTTT,CASSQGENNQPQHF,TRBV3-1/TRBV3-2,once,-,TRBJ1-5
TGTGCCAGTAGCCGGGGGGGTTTCGATTATGGCTACACCTTC,CASSRGGFDYGYTF,TRBV19,-,-,TRBJ1-2
TGTGCCAGTAGTATAGCCAGGGGCAATCAGCCCCAGCATTTT,CASSIARGNQPQHF,TRBV19,-,-,TRBJ1-5
TGTGCCAGCAGCGCCGGGACACAAACTAATGAAAAACTGTTTTTT,CASSAGTQTNEKLFF,TRBV9,-,-,TRBJ1-4
TGCGCCAGCAGCCACCCGATCTCCCAGAAAAACTATGGCTACACCTTC,CASSHPISQKNYGYTF,TRBV4-1,-,-,TRBJ1-2
TGTGCCAGCAGCCCTCTGGTAGATGGTTCACCCCTCCACTTT,CASSPLVDGSPLHF,TRBV3-1/TRBV3-2,-,-,TRBJ1-6
TGTGCCAGCAGCCAGGGGGGGGGCACATCGCTTAACACTGAAGCTTTCTTT,CASSQGGGTSLNTEAFF,TRBV14,-,-,TRBJ1-1
TGTGCCAGCAGTCCGGGTGGGTTCAATCAGCCCCAGCATTTT,CASSPGGFNQPQHF,TRBV27,-,-,TRBJ1-5
TGTGCCAGCAGCTTGGCCAGCGGGGAGGCAGATACGCAGTATTTT,CASSLASGEADTQYF,TRBV5-8,-,TRBD2,TRBJ2-3
TGTGCCACCAGCAGAGATGTGACAGGGGGCACAGATACGCAGTATTTT,CATSRDVTGGTDTQYF,TRBV15,once,TRBD1,TRBJ2-3
TGCGCCAGCAGCCAAGTAGGACAGGACGCAGGGGTGAGACACACCTTC,CASSQVGQDAGVRHTF,TRBV4-1,-,TRBD1,TRBJ1-2
TGTGCCAGTAGTATAAGGCTAGCGGACACAGATACGCAGTATTTT,CASSIRLADTDTQYF,TRBV19,once,TRBD2,TRBJ2-3
TGTGCCAGCAGCGTAGCTGGCGGGGCCATACACTACGAGCAGTACTTC,CASSVAGGAIHYEQYF,TRBV9,-,-,TRBJ2-7
TGCGCCAGCAGCTCGGCCAAGACAGGAACCTTAGCTAACTATGGCTACACCTTC,CASSSAKTGTLANYGYTF,TRBV5-1,-,-,TRBJ1-2
TGTGCCACCAGCGGGTCGAACACAGATACGCAGTATTTT,CATSGSNTDTQYF,TRBV24-1,-,-,TRBJ2-3
TGTGCCACCGGGACAGACGGATACAATGAGCAGTTCTTC,CATGTDGYNEQFF,TRBV15,once,TRBD1,TRBJ2-1
TGTGCCAGCAGCTTAGGCCGACAGCAAGAGACCCAGTACTTC,CASSLGRQQETQYF,TRBV7-8,-,-,TRBJ2-5
TGCGCCAGCAGCCACGTGGCCGGGACAGGGGGCGGGGAGCTGTTTTTT,CASSHVAGTGGGELFF,TRBV4-1,-,TRBD1,TRBJ2-2
TGCAGTGCTAACTTTTACAATGAGCAGTTCTTC,CSANFYNEQFF,TRBV20-1,-,-,TRBJ2-1
TGTGCTAGCAGCGAGGGAACAGGGGGCCTCGGGACCCAGTACTTC,CASSEGTGGLGTQYF,TRBV7-7,once,TRBD1,TRBJ2-5
TGTGCCAGCAGTTTAGATGGAGGCATGGGCGAGCAGTACTTC,CASSLDGGMGEQYF,TRBV28,-,-,TRBJ2-7
TGCAGCGTGCGGGGGGGCCGTGGAGATGAGCAGTTCTTC,CSVRGGRGDEQFF,TRBV29-1,once,TRBD2,TRBJ2-1
TGTGCCAGCAGTTTATCGGACAGTTTAAAAAACATTCAGTACTTC,CASSLSDSLKNIQYF,TRBV27,-,-,TRBJ2-4
TGTGCCGCGGGGCGTACTAGCGGGGCAGTTAGCTCCTACGAGCAGTACTTC,CAAGRTSGAVSSYEQYF,TRBV27,few,TRBD2,TRBJ2-7
TGTGCCAGCAGGACAGTCTCTAGCACAGATACGCAGTATTTT,CASRTVSSTDTQYF,TRBV5-4,-,-,TRBJ2-3
TGCAGCGTCGATACGGGACAGGGGGCATTCAATGAGCAGTTCTTC,CSVDTGQGAFNEQFF,TRBV29-1,-,TRBD1,TRBJ2-1
TGTGCCAGCAGCCCGACAGGGGCCCTCTACGAGCAGTACTTC,CASSPTGALYEQYF,TRBV7-9,-,TRBD1,TRBJ2-7
TGCGCCAGCAGCTTGGAAAGGGGCCGGGACTCCGGCAATGAGCAGTTCTTC,CASSLERGRDSGNEQFF,TRBV5-1,once,-,TRBJ2-1
TGTGCCAGCAGCACGGGACTAGCGGGAGGGGGCACAGGTACGCAGTATTTT,CASSTGLAGGGTGTQYF,TRBV7-9,-,TRBD2,TRBJ2-3
TGTGCCAGCACCCAAGGGGAGTTGAACACTGAAGCTTTCTTT,CASTQGELNTEAFF,TRBV7-9,-,-,TRBJ1-1
TGTGCCAGCACGAGGTTTGCTAATGAAAAACTGTTTTTT,CASTRFANEKLFF,TRBV2,-,-,TRBJ1-4
TGTGCCAGCAGTTTGGGCCGGGGGCAGTACTTC,CASSLGRGQYF,TRBV28,-,-,TRBJ2-7
TGCGCCAGCAGCTTGACAGGGGCCCTTGGTTACGAGCAGTACTTC,CASSLTGALGYEQYF,TRBV5-1,-,TRBD1,TRBJ2-7
TGTGCCACCAGCGACAGCTCCTACAATGAGCAGTTCTTC,CATSDSSYNEQFF,TRBV24-1,-,-,TRBJ2-1
TGTGCCAACTACGGGACAGGGTCCGGCTACACCTTC,CANYGTGSGYTF,TRBV10-3,-,TRBD1,TRBJ1-2
TGTGCCACCAGCAGCCCCACAGGGGGCAACCACGAGCAGTACTTC,CATSSPTGGNHEQYF,TRBV15,-,TRBD1,TRBJ2-7
TGTGCCAGCAGTGAACTAGGGGGCATCGTTGATGGCTACACCTTC,CASSELGGIVDGYTF,TRBV6-1,-,TRBD1,TRBJ1-2
TGTGCCAGAAGCTGGACAGAGGCGGCTAATGAAAAACTGTTTTTT,CARSWTEAANEKLFF,TRBV5-3,-,-,TRBJ1-4
TGTGCCAGCAGTTACGGAGGGGGGGCTAGCAATCAGCCCCAGCATTTT,CASSYGGGASNQPQHF,TRBV6-2/TRBV6-3,-,-,TRBJ1-5
TGTGCCAGCTCACCAAACCGGGACAGGTTTAATTCACCCCTCCACTTT,CASSPNRDRFNSPLHF,TRBV18,-,TRBD1,TRBJ1-6
TGTGCCAGCTCACCACCGGAGGCCGGCTATGGCTACACCTTC,CASSPPEAGYGYTF,TRBV18,-,-,TRBJ1-2
TGTGCCAGCAGTCCCAGGACTAGCGGGGCTCAAGAGACCCAGTACTTC,CASSPRTSGAQETQYF,TRBV28,-,TRBD2,TRBJ2-5
TGTGCCAGCAGCCCGTTAGGGGCGCCCCTCGTCGAGCAGTACTTC,CASSPLGAPLVEQYF,TRBV6-5,-,-,TRBJ2-7
TGTGCCAGCAGTCCGTGGACTCCAACGGGCACAGATACGCAGTATTTT,CASSPWTPTGTDTQYF,TRBV28,-,-,TRBJ2-3